This TCR beta chain originates from a study of T-cell reconstitution after alpha-beta-depleted transplantation in children. This CDR3 has 17 residues. V lost 3 bases and J 8 bases, leaving 23 bases between the germline ends. Germline values: CDR1 LNHDA, CDR2 SQIVND (reference sequence). Whole-study findings and limits: Recipient T cells and thymic progenitors that survived were the source of the high TCRbeta diversity seen at day 60 in some patients. After one year, T-cell counts and TCRbeta diversity mostly came from new T cells. Where alpha-beta T cells came from about two months after transplant was reportedly several hundred expanded graft clones.

The TCRbeta library was prepared with unique molecular identifiers. TCRdb re-analysed the PCR reads in MiXCR, keeping a single row per CDR3 protein. The table has some 290,000 distinct CDR3 sequences, 20% to 30% seen once; the top ten hold roughly 9.8%. Concerning this clonotype: Its specificity is not known.

Sequenced here: PBMCs, mostly from graft donor cells, sampled 180 days after TCRalphabeta/CD19-depleted stem cell transplant. The chain couples TRBV19 to TRBJ2-4; a weak D match, TRBD2 (5 bases). The receptor was isolated from a male patient younger than 18 who had a stem cell transplant for acute lymphoblastic leukemia, so the T cells may come from the graft donor. The CDR3 DNA sequence: TGTGCCAGTAGTATGCGAGGGAGTAAAGACGGGGTTTACATTCAGTACTTC. Amino acid sequence: CASSMRGSKDGVYIQYF.